This record looks at one T cell receptor beta chain sequence and its context. This clone's antigen is unknown. No per-base quality is available; no much larger clone lies one base away. There are 15 amino acids in the CDR3, from cysteine to phenylalanine inclusive. Of all the DNA, just the CDR3 is kept, 45 bases in frame from base 1. For CDR1 and CDR2, the germline V gene lists SGHDN and FVKESK. Germline trimming: 0 bases from V, 9 bases from J; junction bases outside gene matches: 3. This entry is derived from a study of T cells and Merkel cell carcinoma outcomes (dated by TCRdb to 2018 to 2021). Regarding the research as a whole: In patients with Merkel cell carcinoma, researchers looked at whether the T-cell repertoire of the tumor, along with T-cell density, could predict clinical outcome. Results the study describes overall, beyond this receptor: The combination of T-cell repertoire features and T-cell density was reported to predict clinical outcomes in patients with Merkel cell carcinoma.

The samples were obtained from people who had Merkel cell carcinoma. Libraries were constructed by the immunoSEQ multiplex PCR assay. What TCRdb holds here is the immuneACCESS table cut down to in-frame rearrangements. Part of the clones is not present; checked against another copy, under half of the missing clones reflect an unresolved V gene, and the others are unexplained. The table for this sample lists 9,000 to 10,000 clones; approximately 80% of them were counted only once. The top ten hold 2% to 2.5% of the sample. The clonotype comes from a human donor with Merkel cell carcinoma. Sequenced input: tumor tissue from Merkel cell carcinoma. The receptor chain draws on TRBV14 and TRBJ1-6, and TRBD1 aligns with 9 junction nucleotides. The CDR3 region reads CASSQEGTGFSPLHF. The DNA is TGTGCCAGCAGCCAAGAGGGGACAGGGTTTTCACCCCTCCACTTT.